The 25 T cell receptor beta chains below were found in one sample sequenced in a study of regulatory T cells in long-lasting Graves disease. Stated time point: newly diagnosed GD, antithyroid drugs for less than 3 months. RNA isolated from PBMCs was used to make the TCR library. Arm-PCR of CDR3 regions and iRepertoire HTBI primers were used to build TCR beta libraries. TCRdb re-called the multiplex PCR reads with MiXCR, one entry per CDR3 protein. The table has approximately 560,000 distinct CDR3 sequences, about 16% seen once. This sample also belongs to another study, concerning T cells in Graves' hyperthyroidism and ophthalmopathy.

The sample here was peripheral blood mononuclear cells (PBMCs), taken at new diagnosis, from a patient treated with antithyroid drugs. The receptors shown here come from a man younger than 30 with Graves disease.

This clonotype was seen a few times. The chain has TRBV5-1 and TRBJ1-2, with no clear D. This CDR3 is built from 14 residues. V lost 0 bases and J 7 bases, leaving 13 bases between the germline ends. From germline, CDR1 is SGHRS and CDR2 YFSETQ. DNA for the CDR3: TGCGCCAGCAGCTTGGCCCCCCCCGGGGTTGGCTACACCTTC. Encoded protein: CASSLAPPGVGYTF.

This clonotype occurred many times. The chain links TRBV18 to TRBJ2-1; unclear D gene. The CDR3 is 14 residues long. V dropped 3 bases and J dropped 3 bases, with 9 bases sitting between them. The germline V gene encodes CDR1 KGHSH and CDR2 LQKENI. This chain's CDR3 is CASSPFPDYNEQFF. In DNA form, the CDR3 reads TGTGCCAGCTCACCTTTCCCCGACTACAATGAGCAGTTCTTC.

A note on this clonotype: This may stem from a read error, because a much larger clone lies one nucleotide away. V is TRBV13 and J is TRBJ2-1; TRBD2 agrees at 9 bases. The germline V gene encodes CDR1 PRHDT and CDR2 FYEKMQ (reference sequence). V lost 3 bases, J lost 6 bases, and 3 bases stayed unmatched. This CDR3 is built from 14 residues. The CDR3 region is CASSFSGGVNEQFF. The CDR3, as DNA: TGTGCCAGCAGCTTTAGCGGGGGTGTCAATGAGCAGTTCTTC.

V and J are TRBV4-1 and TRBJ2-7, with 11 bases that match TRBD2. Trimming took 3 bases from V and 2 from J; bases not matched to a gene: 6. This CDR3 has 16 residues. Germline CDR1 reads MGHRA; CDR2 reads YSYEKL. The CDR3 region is CASSQSTSGKPYEQYF. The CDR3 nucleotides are TGCGCCAGCAGCCAGTCGACTAGCGGGAAGCCCTACGAGCAGTACTTC.

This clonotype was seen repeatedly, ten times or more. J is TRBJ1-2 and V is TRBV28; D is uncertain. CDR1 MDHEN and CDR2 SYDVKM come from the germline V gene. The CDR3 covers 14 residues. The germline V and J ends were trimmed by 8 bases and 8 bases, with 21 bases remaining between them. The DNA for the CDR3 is TGTGCCAGCCACCCGTTTCCCGACCGTGGGGGCTACACCTTC. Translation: CASHPFPDRGGYTF.

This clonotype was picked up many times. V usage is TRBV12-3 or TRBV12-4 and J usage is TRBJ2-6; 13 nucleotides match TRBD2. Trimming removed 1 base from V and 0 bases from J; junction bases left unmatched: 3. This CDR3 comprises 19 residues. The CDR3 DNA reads TGTGCCAGCAGTTTAGGACTAGCGGGAGGACCCTCTGGGGCCAACGTCCTGACTTTC. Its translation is CASSLGLAGGPSGANVLTF.

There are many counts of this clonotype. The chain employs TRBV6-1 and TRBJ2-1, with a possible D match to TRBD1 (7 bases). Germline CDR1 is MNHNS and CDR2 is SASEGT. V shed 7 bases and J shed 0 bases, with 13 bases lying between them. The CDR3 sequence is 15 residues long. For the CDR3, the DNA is TGTGCCAGCACAGGGGGAGGCAGCTCCTACAATGAGCAGTTCTTC. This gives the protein CASTGGGSSYNEQFF.

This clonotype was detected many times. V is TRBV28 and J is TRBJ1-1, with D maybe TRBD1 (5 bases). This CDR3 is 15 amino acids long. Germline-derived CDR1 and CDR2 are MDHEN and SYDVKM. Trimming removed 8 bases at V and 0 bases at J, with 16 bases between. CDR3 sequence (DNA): TGTGCCAGCCCGACCCTCGACAGTATGAACACTGAAGCTTTCTTT. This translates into CASPTLDSMNTEAFF.

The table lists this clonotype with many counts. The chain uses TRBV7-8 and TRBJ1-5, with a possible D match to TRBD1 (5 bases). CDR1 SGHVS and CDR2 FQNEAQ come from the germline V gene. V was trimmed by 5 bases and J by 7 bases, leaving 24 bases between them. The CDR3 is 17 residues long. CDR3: CASSTLPGPLEVQPQHF. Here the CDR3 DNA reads TGTGCCAGCAGCACCCTACCGGGACCTCTGGAGGTGCAGCCCCAGCATTTT.

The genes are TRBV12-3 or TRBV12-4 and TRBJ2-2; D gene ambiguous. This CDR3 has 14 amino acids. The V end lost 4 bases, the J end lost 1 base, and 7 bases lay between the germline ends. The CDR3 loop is CASSSIWNTGELFF. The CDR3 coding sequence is TGTGCCAGCAGTTCCATTTGGAACACCGGGGAGCTGTTTTTT.

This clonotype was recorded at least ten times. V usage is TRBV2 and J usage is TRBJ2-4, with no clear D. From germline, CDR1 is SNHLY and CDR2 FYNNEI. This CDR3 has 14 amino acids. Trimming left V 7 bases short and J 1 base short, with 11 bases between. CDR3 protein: CASKKGLAKNIQYF. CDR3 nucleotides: TGTGCCAGCAAGAAGGGCCTCGCCAAAAACATTCAGTACTTC.

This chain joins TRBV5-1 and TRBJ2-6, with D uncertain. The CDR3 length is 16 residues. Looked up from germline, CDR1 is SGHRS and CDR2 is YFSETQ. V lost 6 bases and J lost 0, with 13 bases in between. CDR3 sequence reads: CASIQSPTSGANVLTF. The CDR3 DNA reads TGCGCCAGCATCCAATCGCCCACCTCTGGGGCCAACGTCCTGACTTTC. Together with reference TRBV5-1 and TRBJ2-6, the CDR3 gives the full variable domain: KAGVTQTPRYLIKTRGQQVTLSCSPISGHRSVSWYQQTPGQGLQFLFEYFSETQRNKGNFPGRFSGRQFSNSRSEMNVSTLELGDSALYLCASIQSPTSGANVLTFGAGSRLTVL.

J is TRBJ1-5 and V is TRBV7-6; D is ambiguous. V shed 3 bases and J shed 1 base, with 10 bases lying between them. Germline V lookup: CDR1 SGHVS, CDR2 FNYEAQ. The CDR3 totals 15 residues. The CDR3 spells CASSLELGSNQPQHF. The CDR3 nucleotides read TGTGCCAGCAGCTTGGAGTTAGGGAGCAATCAGCCCCAGCATTTT.

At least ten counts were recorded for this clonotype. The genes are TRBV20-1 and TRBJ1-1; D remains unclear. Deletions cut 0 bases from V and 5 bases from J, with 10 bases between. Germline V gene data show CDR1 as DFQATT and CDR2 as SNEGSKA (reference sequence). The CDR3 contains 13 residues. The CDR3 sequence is CSARDRRGTEAFF. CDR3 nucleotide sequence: TGCAGTGCTAGAGATCGCCGGGGTACTGAAGCTTTCTTT.

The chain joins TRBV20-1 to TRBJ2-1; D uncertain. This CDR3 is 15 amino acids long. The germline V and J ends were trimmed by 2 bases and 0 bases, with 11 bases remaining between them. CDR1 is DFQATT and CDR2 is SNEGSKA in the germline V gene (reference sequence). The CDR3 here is CSARTLYSSYNEQFF. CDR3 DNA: TGCAGTGCTAGAACTCTTTATAGCTCCTACAATGAGCAGTTCTTC.

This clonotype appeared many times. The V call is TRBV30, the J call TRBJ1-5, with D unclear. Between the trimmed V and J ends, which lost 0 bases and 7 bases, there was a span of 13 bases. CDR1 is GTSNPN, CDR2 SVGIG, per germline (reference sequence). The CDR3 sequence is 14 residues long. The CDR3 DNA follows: TGTGCCTGGAGTGTAGGGCAGGTTCGACAGCCCCAGCATTTT. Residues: CAWSVGQVRQPQHF.

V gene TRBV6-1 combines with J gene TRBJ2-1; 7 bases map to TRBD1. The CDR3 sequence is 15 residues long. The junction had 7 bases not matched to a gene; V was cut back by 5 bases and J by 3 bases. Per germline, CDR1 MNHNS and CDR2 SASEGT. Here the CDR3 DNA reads TGTGCCAGCAGTCACAGGGGCGCCAACTACAATGAGCAGTTCTTC. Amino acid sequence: CASSHRGANYNEQFF.

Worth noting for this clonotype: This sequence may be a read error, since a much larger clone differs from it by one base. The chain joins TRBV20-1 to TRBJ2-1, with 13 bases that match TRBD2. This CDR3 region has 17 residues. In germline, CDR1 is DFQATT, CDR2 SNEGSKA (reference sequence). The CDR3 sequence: CSALERGTSGAYNEQLF. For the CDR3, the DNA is TGCAGTGCTCTTGAACGCGGGACTAGCGGGGCCTACAATGAGCAGCTCTTC.

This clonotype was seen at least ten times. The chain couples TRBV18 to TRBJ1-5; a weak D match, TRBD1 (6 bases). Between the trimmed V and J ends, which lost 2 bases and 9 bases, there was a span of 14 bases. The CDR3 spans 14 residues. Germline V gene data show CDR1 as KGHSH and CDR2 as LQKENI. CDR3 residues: CASSPEGTSLPQHF. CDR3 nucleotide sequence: TGTGCCAGCTCACCAGAAGGGACATCCTTGCCCCAGCATTTT. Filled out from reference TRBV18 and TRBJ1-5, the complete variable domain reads NAGVMQNPRHLVRRRGQEARLRCSPMKGHSHVYWYRQLPEEGLKFMVYLQKENIIDESGMPKERFSAEFPKEGPSILRIQQVVRGDSAAYFCASSPEGTSLPQHFGDGTRLSIL.

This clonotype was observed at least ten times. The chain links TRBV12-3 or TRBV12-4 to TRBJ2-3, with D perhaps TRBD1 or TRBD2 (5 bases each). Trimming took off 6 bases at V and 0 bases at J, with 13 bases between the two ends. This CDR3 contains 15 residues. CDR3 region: CASRTPGASTDTQYF. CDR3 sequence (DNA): TGTGCCAGCAGAACTCCCGGGGCCAGCACAGATACGCAGTATTTT.

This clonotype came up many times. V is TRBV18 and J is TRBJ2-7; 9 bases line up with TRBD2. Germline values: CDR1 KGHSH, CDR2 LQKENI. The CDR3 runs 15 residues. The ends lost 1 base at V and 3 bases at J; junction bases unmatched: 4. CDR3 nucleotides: TGTGCCAGCTCACCACTAGCGGGAGAAAACTACGAGCAGTACTTC. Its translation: CASSPLAGENYEQYF.

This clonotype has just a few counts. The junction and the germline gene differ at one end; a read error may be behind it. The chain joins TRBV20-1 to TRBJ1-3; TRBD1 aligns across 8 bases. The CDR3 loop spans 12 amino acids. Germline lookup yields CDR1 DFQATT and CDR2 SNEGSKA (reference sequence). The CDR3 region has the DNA TGCAGTGCTAGAGAAAACCGGGACAGGTTAAATTTT. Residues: CSARENRDRLNF.

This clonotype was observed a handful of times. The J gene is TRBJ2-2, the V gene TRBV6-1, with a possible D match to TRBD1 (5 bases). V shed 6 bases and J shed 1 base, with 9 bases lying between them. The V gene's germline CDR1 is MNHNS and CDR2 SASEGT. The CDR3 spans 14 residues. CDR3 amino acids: CASRTQGNTGELFF. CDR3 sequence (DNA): TGTGCCAGCAGGACGCAGGGGAACACCGGGGAGCTGTTTTTT.

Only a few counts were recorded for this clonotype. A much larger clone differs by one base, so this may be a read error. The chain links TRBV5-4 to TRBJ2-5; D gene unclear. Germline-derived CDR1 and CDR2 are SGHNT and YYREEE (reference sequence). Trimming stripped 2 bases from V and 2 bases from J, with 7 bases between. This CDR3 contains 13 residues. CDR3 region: CASSFVAQETQYF. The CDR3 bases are TGTGCCAGCAGCTTCGTAGCTCAAGAGACCCAGTACTTC.

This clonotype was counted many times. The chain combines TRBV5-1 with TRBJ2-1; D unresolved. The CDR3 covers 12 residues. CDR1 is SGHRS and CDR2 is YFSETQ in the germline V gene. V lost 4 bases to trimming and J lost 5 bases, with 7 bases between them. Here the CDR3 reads CASSDLDNEQFF. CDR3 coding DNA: TGCGCCAGCAGCGACTTGGACAATGAGCAGTTCTTC.